The clone carrying this T cell receptor beta chain was seen at least ten times. Its target is not known. This entry is derived from a study of T cells in Graves' hyperthyroidism and ophthalmopathy. Study findings and constraints: Blood also showed most of the thyroid clonotypes that were expanded above 0.001. Ophthalmopathy was model-predicted a median approximately 6.4 months pre-onset.

Patients were excluded because of uncontrolled infection, other autoimmune disease, pregnancy or lactation. The PBMCs studied were ones that came from about 9.9 ml fresh peripheral blood. The CDR3 has 14 residues. Trimming cost V 5 bases and J 4 bases; bases outside gene matches: 4. Amplification of TCR beta CDR3 regions used RNA as the template. With the HTBI primer set, the TCR CDR3 went through a first round of RT-PCR. TCRdb called the multiplex PCR reads again in MiXCR, with one record for every CDR3 protein. The sample carries about 200,000 distinct CDR3 sequences, 15% to 20% recorded once. The rearrangement uses TRBV12-3 or TRBV12-4 and TRBJ1-4; TRBD1 matches 7 bases. The specimen was blood. The sequence was collected from a man aged 45 to 65 with Graves' hyperthyroidism. The chain's CDR3 is CASSGTVLNEKLFF. In DNA form, the CDR3 reads TGTGCCAGCAGTGGGACAGTGCTTAATGAAAAACTGTTTTTT.